This note documents a single TCR beta chain sequence. This sample was taken from a study of T cell responses to AZD1222 COVID-19 vaccine. Per germline, CDR1 SQVTM and CDR2 ANQGSEA. CDR3 length: 13 amino acids. With 8 bases removed from V and 3 bases from J, the gap between germline ends came to 15 bases. The data were produced by immunoSEQ multiplex PCR, yet TCRdb's version contains in-frame clones alone and is incomplete. The table includes 140,000 or so clones, 92% detected once. This rearrangement joins TRBV29-1 to TRBJ2-3, with D maybe TRBD2 (5 bases). The sample in question was peripheral blood, obtained 28 days after the second AZD1222 dose. The origin of this receptor is an adult who received the AZD1222 COVID-19 vaccine. The CDR3 loop is CSQSGAQTDTQYF. The CDR3 DNA reads TGCAGCCAAAGCGGAGCCCAGACAGATACGCAGTATTTT.